The 9 T cell receptor beta chains presented below share a single source sample, sequenced in a study of blood T cell repertoires in COVID-19. Profiled with immunoSEQ multiplex PCR; TCRdb holds only in-frame clones, not every one. The repertoire holds 65,000 or so clones, with roughly 83% as singletons. The sample was peripheral blood. The receptors come from a man aged 30 to 39 with COVID-19, enrolled during active disease.

The V call is TRBV30, the J call TRBJ2-7; a possible D gene is TRBD1 (6 bases). Germline CDR1 and CDR2: GTSNPN and SVGIG (reference sequence). The CDR3 has 14 amino acids. The germline V and J ends were trimmed by 5 bases and 3 bases, with 17 bases remaining between them. CDR3 residues: CAWSRGGFDYEQYF. The CDR3 DNA follows: TGTGCCTGGTCACGAGGGGGTTTCGACTACGAGCAGTACTTC.

V usage is TRBV19 and J usage is TRBJ1-5; no definite D call. The CDR3 extends over 14 amino acids. V was pared by 4 bases and J by 5 bases, with 12 bases between. Germline V CDR1 and CDR2: LNHDA, SQIVND (reference sequence). The CDR3 coding sequence is TGTGCCAGTAGTACACGCGGGATTTATCAGCCCCAGCATTTT. Translated, it gives CASSTRGIYQPQHF.

This sequence joins TRBV9 and TRBJ2-3; a possible D gene is TRBD1 (5 bases). This CDR3 spans 15 amino acids. The germline CDR1 and CDR2 sequences are SGDLS and YYNGEE. Trimming stripped 6 bases from V and 0 bases from J, with 14 bases between. In DNA, the CDR3 is TGTGCCAGCACTAAGATACAGGAGAGCACAGATACGCAGTATTTT. Amino acid sequence: CASTKIQESTDTQYF. Drawing the rest from reference TRBV9 and TRBJ2-3, the complete variable domain is DSGVTQTPKHLITATGQRVTLRCSPRSGDLSVYWYQQSLDQGLQFLIQYYNGEERAKGNILERFSAQQFPDLHSELNLSSLELGDSALYFCASTKIQESTDTQYFGPGTRLTVL.

The rearrangement joins TRBV5-1 to TRBJ2-7; TRBD2 aligns across 14 bases. This CDR3 contains 18 residues. V was pared by 0 bases and J by 2 bases, with 7 bases of the junction left unmatched. Looked up from germline, CDR1 is SGHRS and CDR2 is YFSETQ. The CDR3 coding sequence is TGCGCCAGCAGCTTGGGACTAGCGGGAGGGCGGGACACCTACGAGCAGTACTTC. Its protein product is CASSLGLAGGRDTYEQYF.

V gene TRBV28 combines with J gene TRBJ2-2; TRBD1 is a possible D gene (5 bases). The CDR3 totals 14 residues. Trimming cost V 6 bases and J 7 bases, with 15 bases left between them. Germline assignment: CDR1 MDHEN and CDR2 SYDVKM. CDR3 loop: CASSPPPQGGELFF. The CDR3, as DNA: TGTGCCAGCAGCCCTCCCCCCCAGGGCGGGGAGCTGTTTTTT.

This clone was seen a single time. The chain combines TRBV18 with TRBJ2-3; 12 bases align to TRBD1. The CDR3 has 14 amino acids. V lost 6 bases, J lost 4 bases, and 2 bases stayed unmatched. CDR1 and CDR2 from the germline V gene are KGHSH and LQKENI. The CDR3 DNA reads as TGTGCCAGCTCTGGGACAGGGGGCGCAGATACGCAGTATTTT. Amino acids: CASSGTGGADTQYF.

The chain recombines TRBV4-1 with TRBJ1-6; 7 bases agree with TRBD1. Germline values: CDR1 MGHRA, CDR2 YSYEKL. The CDR3 runs 14 residues. Trimming cost V 5 bases and J 5 bases; bases outside gene matches: 3. The CDR3 loop is CASSEGQNNSPLHF. The CDR3 region has the DNA TGCGCCAGCAGCGAGGGACAGAATAATTCACCCCTCCACTTT.

Here the CDR3 reads CAISALAGGVFEQYF. The DNA of the CDR3 is TGTGCCATCAGTGCTCTCGCGGGAGGGGTTTTTGAGCAGTACTTC. The rearrangement links TRBV10-3 to TRBJ2-7; the match to TRBD2 covers 9 bases. The germline V gene has CDR1 ENHRY and CDR2 SYGVKD. This CDR3 region has 15 residues. J lost 7 bases, V lost 4 bases, and 11 bases had no gene match.

The chain uses TRBV11-2 and TRBJ2-3; D is uncertain. Germline lookup yields CDR1 SGHAT and CDR2 FQNNGV. The germline V and J ends were trimmed by 5 bases and 1 base, with 13 bases remaining between them. The CDR3 consists of 15 residues. The CDR3 here is CASSPGSTRTDTQYF. The CDR3, as DNA: TGTGCCAGCAGCCCTGGGTCGACTCGCACAGATACGCAGTATTTT.